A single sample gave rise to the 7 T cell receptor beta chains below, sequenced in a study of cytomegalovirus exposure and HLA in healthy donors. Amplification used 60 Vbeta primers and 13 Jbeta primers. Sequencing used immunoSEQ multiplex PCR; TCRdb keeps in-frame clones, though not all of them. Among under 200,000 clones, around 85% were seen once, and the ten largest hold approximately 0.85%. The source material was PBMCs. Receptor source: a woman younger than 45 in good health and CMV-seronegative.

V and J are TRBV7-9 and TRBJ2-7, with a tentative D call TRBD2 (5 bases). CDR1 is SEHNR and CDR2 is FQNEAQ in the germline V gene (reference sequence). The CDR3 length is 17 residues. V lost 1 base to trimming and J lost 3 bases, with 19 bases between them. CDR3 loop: CASSLGEMGREGYEQYF. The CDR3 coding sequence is TGTGCCAGCAGCTTAGGGGAAATGGGTCGGGAAGGCTACGAGCAGTACTTC.

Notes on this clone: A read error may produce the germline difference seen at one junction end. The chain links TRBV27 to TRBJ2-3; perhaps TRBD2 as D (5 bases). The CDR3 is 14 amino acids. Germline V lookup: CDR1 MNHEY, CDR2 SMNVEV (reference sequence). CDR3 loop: CASGGPPSTDTQYF. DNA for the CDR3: TGTGCCAGCGGAGGACCTCCTAGCACAGATACACAGTATTTT.

The CDR3 DNA is TGTGCCAGCAGCACGGGACTAGGACAAGAGACCCAGTACTTC. Its protein is CASSTGLGQETQYF. The rearrangement uses TRBV7-2 and TRBJ2-5; 8 bases align to TRBD2. Germline V CDR1 and CDR2: SGHTA, FQGNSA. The CDR3 runs to 14 residues. Trimming at V came to 5 bases and at J to 2 bases, leaving 4 bases not matched to a gene.

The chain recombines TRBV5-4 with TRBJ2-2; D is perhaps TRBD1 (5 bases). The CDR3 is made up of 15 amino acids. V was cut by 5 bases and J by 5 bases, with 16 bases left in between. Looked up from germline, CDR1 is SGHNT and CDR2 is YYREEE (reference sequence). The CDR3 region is CASSIQGFRTGELFF. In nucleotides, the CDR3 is TGTGCCAGCAGTATCCAGGGATTCCGGACCGGGGAGCTGTTTTTT.

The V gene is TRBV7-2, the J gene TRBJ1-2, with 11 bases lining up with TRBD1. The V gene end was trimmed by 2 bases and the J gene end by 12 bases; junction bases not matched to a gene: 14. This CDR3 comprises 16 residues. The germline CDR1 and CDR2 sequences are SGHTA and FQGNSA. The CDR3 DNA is TGTGCCAGCAGCTTAAAGGGCCGGGGACAGGGGGGGTTGGACACCTTC. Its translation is CASSLKGRGQGGLDTF.

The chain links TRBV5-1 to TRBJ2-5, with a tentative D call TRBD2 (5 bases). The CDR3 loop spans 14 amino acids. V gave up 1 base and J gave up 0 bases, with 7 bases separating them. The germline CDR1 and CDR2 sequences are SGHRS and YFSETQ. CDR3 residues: CASSLSADQETQYF. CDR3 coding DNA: TGCGCCAGCAGCTTGTCAGCGGACCAAGAGACCCAGTACTTC.

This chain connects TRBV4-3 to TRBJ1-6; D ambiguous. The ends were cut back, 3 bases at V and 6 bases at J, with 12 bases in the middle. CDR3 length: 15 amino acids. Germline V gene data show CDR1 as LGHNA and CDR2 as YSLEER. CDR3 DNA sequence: TGCGCCAGCAGCCAGTTGAGCACGGTTAATTCACCCCTCCACTTT. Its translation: CASSQLSTVNSPLHF.